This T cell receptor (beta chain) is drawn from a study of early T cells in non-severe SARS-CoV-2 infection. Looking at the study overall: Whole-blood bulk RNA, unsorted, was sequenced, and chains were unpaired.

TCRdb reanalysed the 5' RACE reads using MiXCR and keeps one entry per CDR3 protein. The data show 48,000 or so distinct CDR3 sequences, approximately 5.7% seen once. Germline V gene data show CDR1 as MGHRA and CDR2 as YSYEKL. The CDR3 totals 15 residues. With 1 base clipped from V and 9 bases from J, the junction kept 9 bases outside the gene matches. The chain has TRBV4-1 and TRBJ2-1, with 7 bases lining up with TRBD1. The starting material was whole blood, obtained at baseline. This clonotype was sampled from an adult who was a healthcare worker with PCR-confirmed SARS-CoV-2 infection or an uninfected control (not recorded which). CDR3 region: CASSQVPGGLGEQFF. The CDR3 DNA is TGCGCCAGCAGCCAAGTGCCAGGGGGATTAGGTGAGCAGTTCTTC.